This TCR beta chain was identified in a study of human T cells and chemical hapten exposure. About the research overall: Weekly diphenylcyclopropenone doses were given to patients' scalps across the roughly 24-week study.

Germline V CDR1 and CDR2: MGHRA, YSYEKL. V shed 4 bases and J shed 8 bases, with 15 bases lying between them. The CDR3 is 14 amino acids. TCRdb passed the RACE reads through MiXCR, listing each CDR3 protein once. Altogether just under 350,000 distinct CDR3 sequences are present, around 7% being singletons, with the ten largest covering 8.4%. The time point denotes: patch test 1, 2 weeks after DPC sensitization. The treatment denotes: therapeutic diphenylcyclopropenone sensitization with weekly scalp DPC. V and J are TRBV4-1 and TRBJ2-1; D not resolved. Sequenced here: whole blood, sampled in connection with sensitization to the hapten diphenylcyclopropenone (DPC). This TCR was recovered from a young woman with alopecia areata. Some clones in this sample may be carry-over from other donors' samples. The CDR3 DNA is TGCGCCAGCAGCCCCGTTGGGCAGTTCTATGAGCAGTTCTTC. The encoded protein is CASSPVGQFYEQFF.